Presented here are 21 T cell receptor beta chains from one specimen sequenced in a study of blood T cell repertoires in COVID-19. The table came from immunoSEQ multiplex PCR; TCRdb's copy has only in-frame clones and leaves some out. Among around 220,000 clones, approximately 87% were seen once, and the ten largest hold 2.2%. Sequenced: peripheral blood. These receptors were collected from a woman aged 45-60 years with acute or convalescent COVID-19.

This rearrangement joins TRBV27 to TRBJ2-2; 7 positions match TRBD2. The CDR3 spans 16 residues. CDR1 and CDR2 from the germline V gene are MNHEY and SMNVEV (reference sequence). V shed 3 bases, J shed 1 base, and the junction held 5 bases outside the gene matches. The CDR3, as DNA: TGTGCCAGCAGTTTTCTAGCGGTCGGGAACACCGGGGAGCTGTTTTTT. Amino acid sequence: CASSFLAVGNTGELFF.

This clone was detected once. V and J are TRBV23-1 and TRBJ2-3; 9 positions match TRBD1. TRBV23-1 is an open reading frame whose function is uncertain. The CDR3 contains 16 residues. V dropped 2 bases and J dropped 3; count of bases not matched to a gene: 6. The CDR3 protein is CASSQPVTGGTDTQYF. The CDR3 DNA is TGCGCCAGCAGTCAACCAGTGACAGGGGGGACAGATACGCAGTATTTT.

CDR3 protein: CAWSFPRGDGYTF. The CDR3 DNA sequence: TGTGCCTGGAGTTTTCCCCGGGGTGATGGCTACACCTTC. This chain joins TRBV30 and TRBJ1-2; the D is unclear. Germline V CDR1 and CDR2: GTSNPN, SVGIG (reference sequence). V lost 2 bases to trimming and J lost 6 bases, with 13 bases between them. The CDR3 is made up of 13 amino acids.

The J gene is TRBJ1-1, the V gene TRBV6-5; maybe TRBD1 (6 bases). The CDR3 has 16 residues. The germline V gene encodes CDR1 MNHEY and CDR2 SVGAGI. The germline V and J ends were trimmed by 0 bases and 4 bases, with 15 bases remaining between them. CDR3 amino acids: CASSYSFRTVVTEAFF. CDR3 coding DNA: TGTGCCAGCAGTTACTCTTTCCGGACAGTTGTCACTGAAGCTTTCTTT.

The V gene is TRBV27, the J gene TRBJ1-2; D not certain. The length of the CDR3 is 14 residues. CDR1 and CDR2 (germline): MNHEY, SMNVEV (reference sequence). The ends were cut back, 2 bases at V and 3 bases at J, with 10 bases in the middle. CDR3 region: CASSLNPGHYGYTF. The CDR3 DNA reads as TGTGCCAGCAGTTTAAATCCGGGTCACTATGGCTACACCTTC.

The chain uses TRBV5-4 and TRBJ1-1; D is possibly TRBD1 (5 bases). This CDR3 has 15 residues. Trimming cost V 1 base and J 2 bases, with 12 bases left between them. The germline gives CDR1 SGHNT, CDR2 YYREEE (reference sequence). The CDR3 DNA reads TGTGCCAGCAGCTTGATCGGCAGGGAAAACACTGAAGCTTTCTTT. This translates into CASSLIGRENTEAFF.

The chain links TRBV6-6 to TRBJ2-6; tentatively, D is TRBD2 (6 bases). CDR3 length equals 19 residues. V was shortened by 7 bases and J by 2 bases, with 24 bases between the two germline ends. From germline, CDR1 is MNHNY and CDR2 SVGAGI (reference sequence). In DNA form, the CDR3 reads TGTGCCAGCAATCTATCGGGCGGTAGCAGGGAGGCTGGGGCCAACGTCCTGACTTTC. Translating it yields CASNLSGGSREAGANVLTF.

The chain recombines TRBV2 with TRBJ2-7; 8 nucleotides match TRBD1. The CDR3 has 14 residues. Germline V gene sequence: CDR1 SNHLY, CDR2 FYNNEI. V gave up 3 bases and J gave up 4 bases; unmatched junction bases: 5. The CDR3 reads CASSDRTGTYEQYF. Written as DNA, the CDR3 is TGTGCCAGCAGTGACCGGACAGGGACGTACGAGCAGTACTTC.

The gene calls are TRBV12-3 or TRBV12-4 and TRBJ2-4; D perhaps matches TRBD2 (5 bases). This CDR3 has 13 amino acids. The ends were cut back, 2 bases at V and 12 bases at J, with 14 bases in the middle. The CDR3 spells CASSLWGVNCQYF. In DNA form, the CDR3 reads TGTGCCAGCAGTTTATGGGGAGTTAATTGTCAGTACTTC.

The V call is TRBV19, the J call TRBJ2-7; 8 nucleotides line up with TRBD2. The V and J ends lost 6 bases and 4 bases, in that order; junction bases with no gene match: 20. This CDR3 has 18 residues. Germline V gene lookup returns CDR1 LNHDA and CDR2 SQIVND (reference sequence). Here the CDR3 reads CASSPQGAGATKGYEQYF. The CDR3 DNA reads TGTGCCAGTAGCCCCCAAGGAGCGGGGGCCACGAAGGGATACGAGCAGTACTTC.

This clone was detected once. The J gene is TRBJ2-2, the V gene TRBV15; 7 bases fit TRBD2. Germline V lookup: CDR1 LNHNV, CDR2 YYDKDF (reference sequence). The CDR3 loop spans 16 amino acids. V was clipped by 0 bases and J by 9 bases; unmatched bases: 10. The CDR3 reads CATSRDGAGEVRELFF. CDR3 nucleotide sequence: TGTGCCACCAGCAGAGATGGTGCGGGGGAGGTCCGGGAGCTGTTTTTT.

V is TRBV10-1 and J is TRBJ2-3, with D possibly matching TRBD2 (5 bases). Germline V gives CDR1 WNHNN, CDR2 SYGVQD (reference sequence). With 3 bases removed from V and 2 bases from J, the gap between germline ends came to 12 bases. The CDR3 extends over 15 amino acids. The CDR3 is CASSDARGYTDTQYF. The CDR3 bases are TGCGCCAGCAGTGACGCCCGCGGGTACACAGATACGCAGTATTTT.

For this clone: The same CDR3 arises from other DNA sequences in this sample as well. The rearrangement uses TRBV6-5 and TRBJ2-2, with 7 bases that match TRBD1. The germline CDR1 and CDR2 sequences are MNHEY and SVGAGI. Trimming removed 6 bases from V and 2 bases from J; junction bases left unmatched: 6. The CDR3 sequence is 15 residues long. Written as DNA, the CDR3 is TGTGCCAGCAGACACCGGGACAGAAACACCGGGGAGCTGTTTTTT. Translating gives CASRHRDRNTGELFF.

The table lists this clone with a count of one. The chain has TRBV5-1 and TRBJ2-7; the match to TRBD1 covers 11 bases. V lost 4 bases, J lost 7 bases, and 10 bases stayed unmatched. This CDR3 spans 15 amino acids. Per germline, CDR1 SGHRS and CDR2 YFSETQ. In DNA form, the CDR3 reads TGCGCCAGCAGCCCTAGAGGGACAGGGGGAGGGGAGCAGTACTTC. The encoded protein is CASSPRGTGGGEQYF.

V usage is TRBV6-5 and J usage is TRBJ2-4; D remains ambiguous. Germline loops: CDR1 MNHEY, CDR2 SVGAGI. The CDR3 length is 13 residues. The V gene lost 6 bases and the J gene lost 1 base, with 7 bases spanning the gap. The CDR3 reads CASRHPAKNIQYF. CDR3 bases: TGTGCCAGCAGACACCCGGCCAAAAACATTCAGTACTTC.

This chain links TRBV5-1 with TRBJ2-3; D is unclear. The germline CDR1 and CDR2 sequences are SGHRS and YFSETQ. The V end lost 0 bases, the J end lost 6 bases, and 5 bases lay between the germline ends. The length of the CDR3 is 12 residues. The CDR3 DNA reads TGCGCCAGCAGCTTGGCCCTCGATACGCAGTATTTT. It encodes CASSLALDTQYF.

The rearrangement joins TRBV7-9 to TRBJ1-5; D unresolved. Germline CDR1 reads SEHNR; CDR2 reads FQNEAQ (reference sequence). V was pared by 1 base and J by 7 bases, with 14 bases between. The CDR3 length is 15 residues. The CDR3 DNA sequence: TGTGCCAGCAGCTTAGGTCCGGGATCAATGCAGCCCCAGCATTTT. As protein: CASSLGPGSMQPQHF. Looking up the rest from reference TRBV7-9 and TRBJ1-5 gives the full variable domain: DTGVSQNPRHKITKRGQNVTFRCDPISEHNRLYWYRQTLGQGPEFLTYFQNEAQLEKSRLLSDRFSAERPKGSFSTLEIQRTEQGDSAMYLCASSLGPGSMQPQHFGDGTRLSIL.

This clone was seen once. The CDR3 DNA follows: TGTGCCAGCAGCCAACCTGGCGGTGATTCACCCCTCCACTTT. This gives the protein CASSQPGGDSPLHF. The chain recombines TRBV3-1 (or the pseudogene TRBV3-2) with TRBJ1-6; D unresolved. CDR3 length: 14 residues. V lost 2 bases, J lost 8 bases, and 10 bases lay in between. Germline values: CDR1 LGHDT, CDR2 YNNKEL (reference sequence).

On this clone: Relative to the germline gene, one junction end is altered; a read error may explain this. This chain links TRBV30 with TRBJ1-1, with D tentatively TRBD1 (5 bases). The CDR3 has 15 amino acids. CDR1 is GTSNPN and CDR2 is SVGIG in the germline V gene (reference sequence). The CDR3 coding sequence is TGTGCCTGGAGTGGAATTGGTGGGGGGAACGCTGAAGCTTTCTTT. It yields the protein CAWSGIGGGNAEAFF.

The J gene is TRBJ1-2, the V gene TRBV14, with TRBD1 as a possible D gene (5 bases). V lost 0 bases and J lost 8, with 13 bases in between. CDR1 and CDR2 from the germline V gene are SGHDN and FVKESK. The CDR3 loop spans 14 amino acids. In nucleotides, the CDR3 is TGTGCCAGCAGCCAAGATCGGCAGGGCCCCGGCTACACCTTC. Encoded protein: CASSQDRQGPGYTF.

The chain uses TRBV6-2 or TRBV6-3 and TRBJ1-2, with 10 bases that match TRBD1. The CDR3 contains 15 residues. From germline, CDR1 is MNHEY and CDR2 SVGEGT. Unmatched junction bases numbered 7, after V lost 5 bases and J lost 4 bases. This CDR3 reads CASSSQGQGIYGYTF. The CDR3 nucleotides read TGTGCCAGCAGTAGTCAGGGACAGGGGATCTATGGCTACACCTTC.